This T cell receptor beta chain was captured by sequencing in a study of OX40 agonist ivuxolimab in advanced cancers. Background on the study: Patients were given ivuxolimab, an antibody that agonizes OX40 (CD134). All patients had ivuxolimab intravenously every 2 weeks at 0.01 to 10 mg/kg. A mean age of roughly 66 years, range roughly 20 to 85, was recorded, and approximately 85% were male. The study, taken as a whole, reports: CD4+ and CD8+ blood T cells expanded clonally by week 6 at 0.1 to 3.0 mg/kg.

Trimming left V 4 bases short and J 4 bases short, with 16 bases between. The CDR3 length is 15 residues. Germline CDR1 is SGHKS and CDR2 is YYEKEE (reference sequence). This clone is classed as medium-sized. The antigen remains unidentified. The data were produced by immunoSEQ multiplex PCR, yet TCRdb's version contains in-frame clones alone and is incomplete. The table lists approximately 35,000 clones, around 80% of them singletons, with around 25% in the top ten. The V and J genes are TRBV5-5 and TRBJ2-3; a possible D gene is TRBD1 (6 bases). This receptor was identified in an adult with an advanced solid tumor such as melanoma, head and neck, liver or kidney cancer. The specimen was CD4+ or CD8+ T cells sorted from blood, collected in a trial of the OX40 agonist ivuxolimab. The CDR3 DNA reads TGTGCCAGCAGCCTCACAGGGTCATTGCCAGATACGCAGTATTTT. This encodes CASSLTGSLPDTQYF.